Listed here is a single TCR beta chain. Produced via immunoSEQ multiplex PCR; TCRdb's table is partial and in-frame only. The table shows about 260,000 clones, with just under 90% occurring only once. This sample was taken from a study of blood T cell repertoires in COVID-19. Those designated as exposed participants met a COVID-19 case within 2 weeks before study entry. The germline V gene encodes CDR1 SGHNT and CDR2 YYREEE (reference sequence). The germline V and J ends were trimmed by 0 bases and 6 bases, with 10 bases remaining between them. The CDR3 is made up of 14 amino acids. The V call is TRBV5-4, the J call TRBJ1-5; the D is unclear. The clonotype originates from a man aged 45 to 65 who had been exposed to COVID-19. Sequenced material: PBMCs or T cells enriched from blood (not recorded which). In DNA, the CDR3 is TGTGCCAGCAGCTTGGACGGGGAAACTCAGCCCCAGCATTTT. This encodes CASSLDGETQPQHF.